This TCR beta chain comes out of a study of blood T cell repertoires in COVID-19 (dated by TCRdb to the early 2020s). Study-wide context: Collaborator samples came from the United States, Italy and Spain and covered acute and convalescent phases of COVID-19. The dataset comprised deeply sampled blood TCRbeta repertoires from subjects exposed to, actively infected with, or recovered from COVID-19. The repertoires were released in a freely available public database meant as a resource for research on the immune response to SARS-CoV-2. The prospective study material was composed of cDNA or gDNA derived from T cells, B-cell-depleted T cells, or PBMCs. Where HLA class I and class II types were available, the types were taken from metadata supplied by the sample provider, not from assay-based typing. A de-identified subject ID, COVID-19 status, age in years and sex were almost always included in the sample metadata. Samples were obtained from the ongoing ImmuneRACE study (first 160 participants) and from about 1,300 subjects provided by 6 global collaborators. Here is what the overall study found, with its caveats: Clinical and demographic metadata were provided uncurated, with the amount varying by source and participant.

The CDR3 covers 13 residues, taking in both the cysteine and the phenylalanine. Of all the DNA, just the CDR3 is kept, 39 bases in frame from base 1. The trim is 8 bases for V and 4 bases for J, with a gap of 14 bases between the germline ends. CDR1 and CDR2 were assigned from the germline V gene as SNHLY and FYNNEI. TCRbeta CDR3 regions were amplified from genomic DNA using the immunoSEQ Assay, a bias-controlled multiplex PCR. In the authors' own workflow: Nucleated cell counts per sample were estimated from amplification of reference gene primers within the assay. To quantify the absolute abundance of each unique TCRbeta CDR3 rearrangement, sequence reads were collapsed and filtered. Productive Simpson clonality was computed per sample as the square root of Simpson's diversity index over productive rearrangements. TCRdb stores this immuneACCESS table with in-frame sequences only. Part of the clones is absent; in the studies checked, under half of the shortfall reflects unresolved V genes, and no reason is known for the rest. That table gives V, J and clone size, and the DNA gave D and trimming. The sample table shows about 480,000 clones, and 88% are seen once. Of the sample, 1.5% to 2% is held by the ten largest clones.

Participants in the prospective study were enrolled through a virtual design, were aged 18 to 89 years, and lived in 24 United States geographic areas. Cohort assignment in the prospective study relied on participant-reported clinical history from a screening survey and a study questionnaire. Recovered participants in ImmuneRACE Cohort 3 were defined as having two consecutive negative NP/OP PCR tests, clearance from a healthcare professional, or resolution of symptoms. Each participant in the prospective study had whole blood, serum and a nasopharyngeal or oropharyngeal swab collected by mobile phlebotomists. Prospective study participants could optionally give additional blood draws and questionnaires over an approximately 2-month period. Before DNA extraction, blood samples from the prospective study were shipped at room temperature or frozen. On this clone: It has no known antigen specificity. No clone much larger than this one lies a single base away; base qualities are absent.

The receptor comes from a woman aged 40 to 50 who had recovered from COVID-19. Recombination connected TRBV2 to TRBJ2-5; possibly the D gene is TRBD2, per 7 matching bases. The sequencing sample was made of PBMCs or T cells enriched from blood (not recorded which). For the CDR3, the sequence is CASSAGEGETQYF. The nucleotide sequence reads TGTGCCAGCTCGGCAGGGGAGGGAGAGACCCAGTACTTC.